The sequence of this T cell receptor (beta chain) was determined in a study of T cell changes during pregnancy in multiple sclerosis. Sequencing used immunoSEQ multiplex PCR; TCRdb keeps in-frame clones, though not all of them. Altogether under 130,000 clones are present, approximately 90% being singletons, with the ten largest covering about 3%. Germline trimming cut 7 bases from V and 0 bases from J; bases unmatched to any gene: 0. Germline V gives CDR1 MNHNS, CDR2 SASEGT. This CDR3 is 13 amino acids long. This chain joins TRBV6-1 and TRBJ2-1; 7 nucleotides align to TRBD1. This receptor was obtained from a female donor with multiple sclerosis, enrolled in a pregnancy study. The source was peripheral blood, collected after pregnancy. CDR3 protein: CASTGGSYNEQFF. CDR3 nucleotides: TGTGCCAGCACAGGGGGCTCCTACAATGAGCAGTTCTTC.